This note documents a single TCR beta chain sequence. Authors' data handling: Estimated nucleated cell counts came from reference gene primer amplification. TCRdb's table, derived via immunoSEQ multiplex PCR, lists solely in-frame clones and lacks some. V and J calls plus clone size are reproduced from that table; the DNA served to infer D and trimming. The sample has roughly 290,000 clones; approximately 86% are singletons. These data belong to a study of blood T cell repertoires in COVID-19. Study information: Italy, Spain and the United States were the sources of the convalescent and acute COVID-19 samples. PBMCs, B-cell-depleted T cells, or T cells were the source of the cDNA or gDNA that made up the material.

The source of this sequence is a woman in her twenties or thirties who had recovered from COVID-19. Source material: peripheral blood.

The CDR3 protein is CAISSGLLGVEETQYF. The CDR3 nucleotides are TGTGCCATCAGTTCGGGACTACTGGGGGTCGAAGAGACCCAGTACTTC. V usage is TRBV10-3 and J usage is TRBJ2-5; TRBD2 matches 7 bases. The CDR3 consists of 16 residues. Germline V lookup: CDR1 ENHRY, CDR2 SYGVKD. The V and J ends lost 5 bases and 3 bases, in that order; junction bases with no gene match: 12.